These 11 T cell receptor beta chains were sequenced from one sample in a study of lung T cells in sarcoidosis with Löfgren's syndrome. TCRdb re-called the reads with MiXCR, one entry per CDR3 protein. This sample has 450 to 550 distinct CDR3 sequences, with 34% found just once. Sequencing used CD4+ T cells from PBMCs. The receptors here all came from a human donor with sarcoidosis (Löfgren's syndrome or another form), or a control subject (not recorded which).

As for this clonotype: Lacking the conserved final phenylalanine or tryptophan, this CDR3 likely reflects a read error. It is unclear where the CDR3 begins or ends on the DNA, so no DNA is shown, and the CDR3 is as TCRdb lists it. The CDR3 protein is CASSTNKGTGSTEASL. This sequence joins TRBV7-2 and TRBJ1-1; the table names TRBD1, a call not compared with the DNA. The CDR3 is 16 residues long, counting both termini. The germline CDR1 and CDR2 sequences are SGHTA and FQGNSA.

This clonotype is classed as medium-sized. The chain uses TRBV12-3 or TRBV12-4 and TRBJ2-1; 9 nucleotides agree with TRBD1. Germline trimming cut 3 bases from V and 7 bases from J; bases unmatched to any gene: 7. The CDR3 runs to 15 residues. As DNA, the CDR3 is TGTGCCAGCAGTTTGGCGGGACAGGGATTAAATGAGCAGTTCTTC. Its protein product is CASSLAGQGLNEQFF.

On this clonotype itself: In this CDR3 the conserved last residue, phenylalanine or tryptophan, is missing, so a read error is likely. This rearrangement joins TRBV3-1 to TRBJ2-1; 9 bases match TRBD2. The CDR3 has 15 residues. The germline gives CDR1 LGHDT, CDR2 YNNKEL (reference sequence). J was trimmed by 9 bases and V by 5 bases; bases with no gene match: 11. CDR3: CASSSTSGGFREQFL. The CDR3 nucleotides read TGTGCCAGCAGCTCAACGAGCGGGGGGTTCCGTGAGCAGTTCCTC.

By proportion, this clonotype is large. V gene TRBV4-1 combines with J gene TRBJ2-5; TRBD2 matches 7 bases. The CDR3 is made up of 14 amino acids. Germline CDR1 reads MGHRA; CDR2 reads YSYEKL. With V trimmed by 1 base and J by 5 bases, 4 bases remained unmatched. The CDR3 here is CASSQARLAETQYF. CDR3 bases: TGCGCCAGCAGCCAAGCTCGACTAGCCGAGACCCAGTACTTC.

By sample share, this clonotype is medium-sized. The chain has TRBV12-3 or TRBV12-4 and TRBJ2-5; no firm D call. The length of the CDR3 is 13 residues. The ends were cut back, 0 bases at V and 5 bases at J, with 7 bases in the middle. Here the CDR3 reads CASSLAGMETQYF. The CDR3 bases are TGTGCCAGCAGTTTAGCGGGCATGGAGACCCAGTACTTC.

This clonotype is judged hyperexpanded. The chain combines TRBV2 with TRBJ1-5; unclear D gene. Trimming took off 6 bases at V and 1 base at J, with 7 bases between the two ends. The CDR3 is 13 amino acids. CDR1 and CDR2 from the germline V gene are SNHLY and FYNNEI. The CDR3 protein is CASSVNSNQPQHF. CDR3 DNA: TGTGCCAGCAGCGTAAACAGCAATCAGCCCCAGCATTTT.

This rearrangement joins TRBV7-2 to TRBJ2-3, with D uncertain. In germline, CDR1 is SGHTA, CDR2 FQGNSA. Between the trimmed V and J ends, which lost 5 bases and 1 base, there was a span of 10 bases. The CDR3 length is 14 residues. CDR3 in DNA: TGTGCCAGCAGCCGAGGCAGAGGCACAGATACGCAGTATTTT. Encoded protein: CASSRGRGTDTQYF.

By share, this clonotype ranks as medium-sized (0.01 to 0.1%). The chain has TRBV9 and TRBJ2-5, with 7 positions matching TRBD1. The germline CDR1 and CDR2 sequences are SGDLS and YYNGEE. J gave up 3 bases and V 0 bases, and 5 bases lay outside the gene matches. The CDR3 is made up of 15 amino acids. CDR3 bases: TGTGCCAGCAGCGTAGGATGGGACAGAAAAGAGACCCAGTACTTC. This encodes CASSVGWDRKETQYF.

This clonotype is judged hyperexpanded. The V and J genes are TRBV20-1 and TRBJ2-3; maybe TRBD2 (6 bases). CDR3 length: 18 amino acids. Trimming removed 4 bases from V and 4 bases from J, with 27 bases in between. Germline V gene lookup returns CDR1 DFQATT and CDR2 SNEGSKA (reference sequence). CDR3 sequence: CSATVLPGSLRRADTQYF. As DNA, the CDR3 is TGCAGTGCTACCGTCCTGCCCGGGAGTCTAAGGAGAGCAGATACGCAGTATTTT.

By share, this clonotype ranks as medium-sized (0.01 to 0.1%). The chain employs TRBV12-3 or TRBV12-4 and TRBJ2-1; TRBD2 aligns across 10 bases. Trimming removed 5 bases from V and 0 bases from J; junction bases left unmatched: 7. This CDR3 is 17 amino acids long. For the CDR3, the DNA is TGTGCCAGCAGTCCCCGGACTAGCGGAGACTCCTACAATGAGCAGTTCTTC. Amino acid sequence: CASSPRTSGDSYNEQFF.

This clonotype is medium-sized in the sample. The V and J genes are TRBV11-2 and TRBJ2-7; the D gene is possibly TRBD2 (5 bases). The germline CDR1 and CDR2 sequences are SGHAT and FQNNGV. The CDR3 sequence is 12 residues long. Between the trimmed V and J ends, which lost 2 bases and 6 bases, there was a span of 8 bases. The CDR3 spells CASSLTGIEQYV. Here the CDR3 DNA reads TGTGCCAGCAGCTTAACGGGGATCGAGCAGTACGTC.